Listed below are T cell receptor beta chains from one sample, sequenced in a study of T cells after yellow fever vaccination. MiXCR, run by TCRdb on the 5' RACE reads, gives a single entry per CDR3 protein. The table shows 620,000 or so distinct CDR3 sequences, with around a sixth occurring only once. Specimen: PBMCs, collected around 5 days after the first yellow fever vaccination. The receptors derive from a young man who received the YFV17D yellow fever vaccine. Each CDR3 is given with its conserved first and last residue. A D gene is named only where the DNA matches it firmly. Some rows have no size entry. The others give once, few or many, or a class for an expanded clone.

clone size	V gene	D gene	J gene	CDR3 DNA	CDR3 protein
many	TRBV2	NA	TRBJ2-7	TGTGCCAGCGCGGACAGAGACTACGAGCAGTACTTC	CASADRDYEQYF
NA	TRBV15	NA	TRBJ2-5	TGTGCCACCAGCAGAGGCGGGACAACGAGGGGTCCCCAGTACTTC	CATSRGGTTRGPQYF
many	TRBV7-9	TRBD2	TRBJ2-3	TGTGCCAGCAGTTCCGGGACTAGCGGAACAGATACGCAGTATTTT	CASSSGTSGTDTQYF
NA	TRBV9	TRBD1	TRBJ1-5	TGTGCCAGCAGCGCGACAGGGATTCATCAGCCCCAGCATTTT	CASSATGIHQPQHF
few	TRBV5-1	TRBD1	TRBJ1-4	TGCGCCAGCAGCTTCCAGGGGGAGGAAAAACTGTTTTTT	CASSFQGEEKLFF
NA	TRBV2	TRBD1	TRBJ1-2	TGTGCCAGCAACTCACGTACAGGGGGCTACGGCTACACCTTC	CASNSRTGGYGYTF
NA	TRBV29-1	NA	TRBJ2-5	TGCAGCGTTGAAGGGTTGGAGACCCAGTACTTC	CSVEGLETQYF
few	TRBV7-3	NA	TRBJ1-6	TGTGCCAGCAGCTTAAGAGGGACTGGAAATTCACCCCTCCACTTT	CASSLRGTGNSPLHF
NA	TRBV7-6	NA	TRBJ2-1	TGTGCCAGCAGCTTAGGCTGGGGGACGAGCTCCTACAATGAGCAGTTCTTC	CASSLGWGTSSYNEQFF
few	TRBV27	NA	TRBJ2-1	TGTGCCAGCAGCCCGGGACCCTGGGTCAATGAGCAGTTCTTC	CASSPGPWVNEQFF
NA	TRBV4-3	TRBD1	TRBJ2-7	TGCGCCAGCAGCCAAGATGGGGGACAGGACGAGCAGTACTTC	CASSQDGGQDEQYF
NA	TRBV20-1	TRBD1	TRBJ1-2	TGCAGTGCTAGAGAGTACAGGGGCCTGAACTATGGCTACACCTTC	CSAREYRGLNYGYTF
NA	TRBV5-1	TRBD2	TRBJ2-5	TGCGCCAGCAGCCTTACCACTCTAGCGGGGGAGACCCAGTACTTC	CASSLTTLAGETQYF
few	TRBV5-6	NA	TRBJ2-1	TGTGCCAGCAGCTTGAGAGGGCGTCCTGAGCAGTTCTTC	CASSLRGRPEQFF
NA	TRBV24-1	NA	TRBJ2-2	TGTGCCACCAGTGATTTCGTTGGGAACACCGGGGAGCTGTTTTTT	CATSDFVGNTGELFF
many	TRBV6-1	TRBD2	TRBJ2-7	TGTGCCAGCGGCGGGGGGGCTCCGGAGGAGCAGTACTTC	CASGGGAPEEQYF
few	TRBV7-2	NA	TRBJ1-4	TGTGCCAGCAGTCCCGACAGGTATAATGAAAAACTGTTTTTT	CASSPDRYNEKLFF
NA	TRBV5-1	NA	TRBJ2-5	TGCGCCAGCAGCTTCTTCTCTGACAGTCAAGAGACCCAGTACTTC	CASSFFSDSQETQYF
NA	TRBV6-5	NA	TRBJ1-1	TGTGCCAGCAGTTACCGCGGGGGGGGTGGCACTGAAGCTTTCTTT	CASSYRGGGGTEAFF
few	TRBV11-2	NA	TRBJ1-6	TGTGCCAGCAGCTTAGACGTGCGGGGGGCGAATTCACCCCTCCACTTT	CASSLDVRGANSPLHF
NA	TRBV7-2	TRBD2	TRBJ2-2	TGTGCCAGCAGCTCAACCGGGGGGAGTGCCGGGGAGCTGTTTTTT	CASSSTGGSAGELFF
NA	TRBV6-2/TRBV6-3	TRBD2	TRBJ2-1	TGTGCCAGCAGTCCTCTCGAGAGCGGGGGGGCCAATGAGCAGTTCTTC	CASSPLESGGANEQFF
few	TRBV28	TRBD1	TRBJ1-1	TGTGCCAGCAGGAACAGGGGGCTGGTGAACACTGAAGCTTTCTTT	CASRNRGLVNTEAFF
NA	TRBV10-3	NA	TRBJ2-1	TGTGCCATCCTCTCGGCGATCGGTAACAATGAGCAGTTCTTC	CAILSAIGNNEQFF
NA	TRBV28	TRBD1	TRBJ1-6	TGTGCCAGCAGTAGAACAGGGGGCGAAAATTCACCCCTCCACTTT	CASSRTGGENSPLHF
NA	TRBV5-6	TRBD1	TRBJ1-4	TGTGCCAGCAGCTTAAGGACAGGGGGAGGAGAAAAACTGTTTTTT	CASSLRTGGGEKLFF
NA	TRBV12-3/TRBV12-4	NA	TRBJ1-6	TGTGCCAGCAGTAACCCGGGGTCGTCGGATTCACCCCTCCACTTT	CASSNPGSSDSPLHF
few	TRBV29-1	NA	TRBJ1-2	TGCAGCGTTGAGGCCAGGGCTTTTCTCTCTGGCTACACCTTC	CSVEARAFLSGYTF
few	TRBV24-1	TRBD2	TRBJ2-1	TGTGCCACCAGTGATTCCAGACTAGCGGGGTACAATGAGCAGTTCTTC	CATSDSRLAGYNEQFF